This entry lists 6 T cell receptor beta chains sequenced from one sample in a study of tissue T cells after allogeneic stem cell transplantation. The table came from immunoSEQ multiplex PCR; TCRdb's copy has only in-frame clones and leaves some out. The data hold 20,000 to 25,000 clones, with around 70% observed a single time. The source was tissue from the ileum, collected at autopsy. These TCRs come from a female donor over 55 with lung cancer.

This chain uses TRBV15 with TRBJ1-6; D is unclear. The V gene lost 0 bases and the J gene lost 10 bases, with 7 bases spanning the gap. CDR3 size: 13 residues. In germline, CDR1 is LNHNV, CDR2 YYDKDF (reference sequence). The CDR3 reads CATSRDPGSPLHF. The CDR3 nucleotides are TGTGCCACCAGCAGAGATCCCGGGTCACCCCTCCACTTT.

In DNA, the CDR3 is TGTGCCAGCAGCCAAGATGTCCGGGAAGCTTTCTTT. It yields the protein CASSQDVREAFF. The chain is built from TRBV3-1 (or the pseudogene TRBV3-2) and TRBJ1-1; no clear D gene. V shed 0 bases and J shed 8 bases, with 7 bases lying between them. The CDR3 totals 12 residues. Germline CDR1 and CDR2: LGHDT and YNNKEL (reference sequence).

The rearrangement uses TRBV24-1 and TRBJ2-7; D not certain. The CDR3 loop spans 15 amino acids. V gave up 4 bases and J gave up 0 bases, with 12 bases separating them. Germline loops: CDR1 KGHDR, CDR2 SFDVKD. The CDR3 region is CATSDGPLSSYEQYF. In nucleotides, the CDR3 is TGTGCCACCAGTGACGGGCCTCTTAGCTCCTACGAGCAGTACTTC.

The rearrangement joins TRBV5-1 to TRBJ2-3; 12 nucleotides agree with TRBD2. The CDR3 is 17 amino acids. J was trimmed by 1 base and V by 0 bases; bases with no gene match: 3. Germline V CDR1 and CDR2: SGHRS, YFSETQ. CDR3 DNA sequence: TGCGCCAGCAGCTTGGGCTCTAGCGGGAGGGGCACAGATACGCAGTATTTT. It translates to CASSLGSSGRGTDTQYF.

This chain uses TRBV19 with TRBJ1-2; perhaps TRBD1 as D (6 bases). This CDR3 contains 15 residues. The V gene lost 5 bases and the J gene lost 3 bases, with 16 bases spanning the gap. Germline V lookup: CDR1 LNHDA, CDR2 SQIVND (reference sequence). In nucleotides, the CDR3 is TGTGCCAGTAGTTTACCGGCGACAGGCTACTATGGCTACACCTTC. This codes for CASSLPATGYYGYTF.

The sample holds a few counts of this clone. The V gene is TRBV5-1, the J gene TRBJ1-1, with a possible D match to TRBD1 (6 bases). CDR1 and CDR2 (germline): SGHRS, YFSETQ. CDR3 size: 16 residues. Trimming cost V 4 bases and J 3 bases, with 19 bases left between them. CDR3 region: CASSPQGRVLYTEAFF. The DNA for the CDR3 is TGCGCCAGCAGCCCACAGGGACGGGTGTTATACACTGAAGCTTTCTTT.